This T cell receptor (beta chain) is from a study of blood T cell repertoires in COVID-19. Across the study: The origin of the acute and convalescent COVID-19 samples was the United States, Italy and Spain. From T cells, B-cell-depleted T cells, or PBMCs came the material, which was cDNA or gDNA.

This clone was picked up a small number of times. Study processing details: Amplification of reference gene primers was used by the study to estimate nucleated cell counts. Assay used: immunoSEQ multiplex PCR; TCRdb lists only in-frame clones, some missing. The V and J calls and clone size come from that table; D and trimming were worked out from the DNA. The profile shows roughly 280,000 clones, more than 75% of them singletons. This TCR was sampled from a middle-aged man with active or convalescent COVID-19. Sequenced: peripheral blood.

This chain's CDR3 is CASSLEVAGVGNEQFF. The DNA for the CDR3 is TGTGCCAGCAGCTTAGAAGTAGCGGGAGTAGGTAATGAGCAGTTCTTC. The V call is TRBV11-2, the J call TRBJ2-1; TRBD2 matches at 9 bases. The germline V gene has CDR1 SGHAT and CDR2 FQNNGV. The V and J ends lost 0 bases and 7 bases, in that order; junction bases with no gene match: 7. The CDR3 is 16 residues long.